This TCR beta chain was found in a study of glioma-infiltrating T cells after dendritic cell vaccination. On the study more broadly: Glioblastoma patients came from Phase I and II dendritic cell vaccination trials.

The primer mix had 60 V beta and 13 J beta primers. The data were produced by immunoSEQ multiplex PCR, yet TCRdb's version contains in-frame clones alone and is incomplete. Found here are some 90,000 clones, 75% to 85% of them singletons; the top ten hold over 2%. CDR1 and CDR2 from the germline V gene are SGHRS and YFSETQ. V trimming: 0 bases; J trimming: 6 bases; junction bases outside the gene matches: 7. This CDR3 is built from 16 residues. Stated time point: after dendritic cell vaccination, including at tumor progression/relapse. No glioblastoma patient carried an isocitrate dehydrogenase mutation.

The receptor was isolated from a human donor with glioblastoma. This material consisted of blood, taken after dendritic cell vaccination. The V and J genes are TRBV5-1 and TRBJ2-3; 10 nucleotides align to TRBD2. This CDR3 reads CASSLVASGGVDTQYF. The CDR3 region has the DNA TGCGCCAGCAGCTTGGTGGCTAGCGGGGGCGTGGATACGCAGTATTTT.